What follows describes a single T cell receptor beta chain. It lacks a known antigen. No base quality values were provided; no much bigger clone lies one nucleotide off. This sample was included in a study of blood T cells in healthy people across ages (dated by TCRdb to between 2014 and 2016). Context from the whole study: In model experiments, template switching captured roughly one uniquely barcoded TCR beta cDNA molecule for every two T cells. Using deep sequencing normalized with unique cDNA molecular identifiers, the study measured how TCR beta repertoire diversity changes with age. Four age groups were formed from the donors: young (average 16 years), middle-aged (just under 40), aged (about 68) and long-lived (roughly 81). Donors of different ages were randomly distributed across sequencing lanes to avoid experimental bias. The study analyzed two additional independent replicas of 1 million unique cDNA reads from the same blood draw for two donors, one aged 18 to 30 and one aged 80 or older. The research as a whole found: Because the CMV infection status of the donors was unknown, age-related changes in expanded clonotypes may potentially have been confounded. A strong correlation was found between observed TCR beta diversity and the percentage of naive T cells measured by flow cytometry. Observed TCR beta diversity per million T cells fell roughly linearly with age, and a significant reduction was already apparent by age roughly 40. Conclusive comparison of naive and antigen-experienced compartments was prevented by the profiling of bulk unsorted PBMCs. Compared with the aged group, more naive CD4+ T cells, fewer expanded clones and increased TCR diversity were shown by the long-lived group, suggesting age selection. Estimates of total diversity based on one million sequenced T cells were regarded as lower bounds and as underestimates.

Receptors were amplified or captured by 5' RACE. These reads were obtained on an Illumina HiSeq 2500. The second PCR ran for roughly 7 to 12 cycles and used a J-beta primer mix along with a sample-barcoded 5' primer. A unique molecular identifier was introduced onto each TCR beta cDNA molecule by a template-switch 5' adaptor carrying 12 random nucleotides. At least 2.5 million CDR3-containing paired-end reads were obtained from each sample. All of the RNA was converted into first-strand cDNA using the Mint cDNA synthesis kit, with a TRBC-specific oligonucleotide serving as the primer. Following uracil-DNA glycosylase treatment, a first 18-cycle PCR with universal primers M1SS and BC2_uni_R was performed on all cDNA. Processing in the source paper ran as follows. For normalization, 1 million high-quality reads, each with a distinct molecular identifier, were randomly selected from each sample. Reads sharing molecular identifiers were discarded rather than binned into consensus sequences. MiTCR, with a Q25 quality threshold and the strictest error-elimination algorithm, was used for CDR3 identification, clonotype clustering and error correction. A nonparametric unseen species model with Euler transformation was used to estimate lower-bound total TCR beta diversity. TCRdb itself trimmed the public reads at Q25 with fastp, ran MiXCR and retained productive beta chains. Identical CDR3 protein sequences are pooled into one entry, listed with their most common genes and DNA. TCRdb's processing, not the authors' own work, is the source of the V and J calls. Present in this sample are roughly 2 million distinct CDR3 sequences, about 50% of which were seen just once. The ten largest clones add up to less than 2.5% of the sample.

Donors were a few dozen systemically healthy Caucasian individuals from Russia aged roughly 6 to 100 years. Roughly 11 milliliters of peripheral blood were drawn from each donor into EDTA-treated Vacutainer tubes. Ficoll-Paque density-gradient centrifugation was used to isolate PBMCs, with at least 6.5 million per sample. Total RNA, at least 6 micrograms per sample, was extracted from PBMCs with Trizol reagent. The percentages of naive CD45RAhigh/CD27high T cells were determined by flow cytometry on a PBMC aliquot from every donor. As encoded in the germline V gene, CDR1 is SQVTM while CDR2 is ANQGSEA. Germline trimming amounts to 6 bases on V and 5 bases on J, with 9 as the count of junction bases outside the gene matches. From the cysteine up to the phenylalanine, the CDR3 has a length of 14 residues. Just CDR3 DNA is preserved here, 42 bases in frame from base 1.

This chain joins TRBV29-1 to TRBJ2-2, with 7 middle bases fitting TRBD1. The clonotype originates from a woman in her thirties or forties in good health. Sequences were obtained from blood. The sequenced DNA: TGCAGCGTGGAACAGGGGTCCAGGACCGGGGAGCTGTTTTTT. Its protein is CSVEQGSRTGELFF.